This T cell receptor (beta chain) was identified during a study of cytomegalovirus exposure and HLA in healthy donors. Whole-study findings and limits: The productive fraction for most TCR beta V segments was about 87% or about 30% in an earlier analysis. Within the data, a cluster of highly shared sequence variants was likely a sequencing artifact.

The germline gives CDR1 KGHSH, CDR2 LQKENI. CDR3 size: 14 residues. The V segment lost 6 bases and the J segment 1 base; nucleotides outside the gene matches: 5. Remarks on this clone: The antigen is unknown.

The PCR ran on 60 Vbeta and 13 Jbeta primers. Repertoires were generated with immunoSEQ multiplex PCR, while TCRdb's copy carries only in-frame clones and drops some. The sample consists of about 200,000 clones, 79% of them appearing once. Sequencing was performed on PBMCs. This clonotype originated in a girl aged 10-17 years in good health and CMV-seropositive. The chain combines TRBV18 with TRBJ1-1; 7 bases match TRBD1. This chain's CDR3 is CASSPGQQNTEAFF. CDR3 coding DNA: TGTGCCAGCTCGCCGGGACAGCAGAACACTGAAGCTTTCTTT.